This TCR beta chain was sequenced during a study of a mutant IDH1 vaccine in newly diagnosed glioma. For the study at large: Radiotherapy, temozolomide, or both had been given previously, and both were given to most.

Trimming stripped 2 bases from V and 0 bases from J, with 9 bases between. The germline gives CDR1 SGHDN, CDR2 FVKESK. The CDR3 loop spans 15 amino acids. Assay: immunoSEQ multiplex PCR; the TCRdb copy retains only in-frame clones and omits some. The repertoire includes about 42,000 clones, 65% to 90% of them detected once, and 5.1% sits in the top ten. Noted time point: week 35, safety follow-up. Each dose of the vaccine consisted of 300 ug of mutant IDH1 20-mer peptide, with topical imiquimod. New WHO grade 3 or 4 IDH1-mutant, ATRX-lost astrocytomas were present in all donors. Regarding this clone: No antigen is known for it.

This specimen consisted of PBMCs, obtained from a glioma patient whose treatment included an IDH1 peptide vaccine. The receptor's source is a woman aged 45-65 years with glioma. The chain combines TRBV14 with TRBJ2-3; D not resolved. Here the CDR3 DNA reads TGTGCCAGCAGCCAACCGACTCTGAGCACAGATACGCAGTATTTT. It encodes CASSQPTLSTDTQYF.